Shown below are 27 T cell receptor beta chains from a single sample sequenced in a study of T-cell memory formation after mild COVID-19. TCRdb re-analysed the 5' RACE reads in MiXCR, keeping a single row per CDR3 protein. The sample has over 300,000 distinct CDR3 sequences; 20% to 25% are singletons. The sequenced sample was PBMCs or a T cell subset sorted from them (not recorded which). The origin of the receptors is a man younger than 35 who had mild COVID-19 (a few samples of this study predate the infection). Cell type and time point are not known.

This clonotype occurred a few times. The V and J genes are TRBV10-2 and TRBJ2-2, with 12 bases that match TRBD2. In germline, CDR1 is WSHSY, CDR2 SAAADI. The length of the CDR3 is 15 residues. With 6 bases clipped from V and 7 bases from J, the junction kept 6 bases outside the gene matches. CDR3 amino acids: CASSLAGGPGGELFF. The CDR3 DNA reads as TGCGCCAGCAGCCTAGCGGGGGGGCCAGGCGGGGAGCTGTTTTTT.

V usage is TRBV7-8 and J usage is TRBJ1-2; D ambiguous. Between the trimmed V and J ends, which lost 4 bases and 6 bases, there was a span of 15 bases. Germline lookup yields CDR1 SGHVS and CDR2 FQNEAQ. The CDR3 sequence is 14 residues long. As DNA, the CDR3 is TGTGCCAGCAGCTCCCTCACAAAAAGCCATGGCTACACCTTC. Its translation is CASSSLTKSHGYTF. Variable domain in full (rest from reference TRBV7-8 and TRBJ1-2): GAGVSQSPRYKVAKRGQDVALRCDPISGHVSLFWYQQALGQGPEFLTYFQNEAQLDKSGLPSDRFFAERPEGSVSTLKIQRTQQEDSAVYLCASSSLTKSHGYTFGSGTRLTVV.

This clonotype was counted a few times. V is TRBV5-1 and J is TRBJ1-1; perhaps TRBD1 as D (5 bases). The length of the CDR3 is 15 residues. V gave up 1 base and J gave up 3 bases, with 13 bases separating them. In germline, CDR1 is SGHRS, CDR2 YFSETQ. CDR3 sequence reads: CASSLKPGWDTEAFF. As DNA, the CDR3 is TGCGCCAGCAGCTTGAAGCCAGGGTGGGACACTGAAGCTTTCTTT.

This clonotype was seen only a few times. An end of the junction does not agree with germline; a read error may underlie this. V gene TRBV5-1 combines with J gene TRBJ2-7; D is perhaps TRBD2 (6 bases). This CDR3 has 16 residues. Germline CDR1 reads SGHRS; CDR2 reads YFSETQ. CDR3 loop: CASSLGTVGDSHEQYF. CDR3 DNA: TGCGCCAGCAGCTTGGGTACCGTTGGGGACTCCCACGAGCAGTACTTC.

Turning to this clonotype: One junction end does not reproduce the germline sequence, and a read error may be involved. The chain has TRBV5-1 and TRBJ1-2; maybe TRBD1 (5 bases). The germline V gene encodes CDR1 SGHRS and CDR2 YFSETQ. The CDR3 runs 14 residues. The CDR3 nucleotides read TGCTCCAGCAGAGGGACTGCGCGTCGGTATGGCTACACCTTC. The encoded protein is CSSRGTARRYGYTF.

V is TRBV12-3 or TRBV12-4 and J is TRBJ1-2; TRBD1 matches 10 bases. The CDR3 spans 15 residues. The V gene end was trimmed by 4 bases and the J gene end by 8 bases; junction bases not matched to a gene: 10. The CDR3 nucleotides read TGTGCCAGCAGTTCTCCGGGACAGGGGACAGGAGGCTACACCTTC. Its translation is CASSSPGQGTGGYTF.

This rearrangement joins TRBV2 to TRBJ2-7; D is perhaps TRBD1 (6 bases). Trimming removed 4 bases from V and 0 bases from J, with 19 bases in between. The germline gives CDR1 SNHLY, CDR2 FYNNEI. The CDR3 totals 17 residues. CDR3: CASSGDFDRPASYEQYF. Here the CDR3 DNA reads TGTGCCAGCAGTGGAGACTTCGACAGGCCCGCCTCCTACGAGCAGTACTTC.

The chain joins TRBV6-2 or TRBV6-3 to TRBJ1-2, with no clear D. Germline CDR1 is MNHEY and CDR2 is SVGEGT. V was trimmed by 6 bases and J by 3 bases, leaving 8 bases between them. This CDR3 comprises 12 residues. In DNA, the CDR3 is TGTGCCAGCAGAACGCTCCACTATGGCTACACCTTC. Translating gives CASRTLHYGYTF.

This clonotype has more than one count but fewer than ten. The chain carries TRBV5-4 and TRBJ2-7; no definite D call. V lost 3 bases, J lost 4 bases, and 14 bases lay in between. The CDR3 contains 14 residues. From germline, CDR1 is SGHNT and CDR2 YYREEE (reference sequence). The CDR3 DNA follows: TGTGCCAGCAGCTCCCAAGGTGGCGGATACGAGCAGTACTTC. This codes for CASSSQGGGYEQYF.

The chain recombines TRBV6-5 with TRBJ1-2, with TRBD1 matching 9 bases. V shed 6 bases and J 5 bases; nucleotides not matched to a gene: 7. The CDR3 is 14 amino acids. CDR1 and CDR2 (germline): MNHEY, SVGAGI. The CDR3 sequence is CASSFRDRAYGYTF. In DNA, the CDR3 is TGTGCCAGCAGCTTCCGGGACAGGGCATATGGCTACACCTTC.

This clonotype was seen repeatedly, ten times or more. The chain links TRBV5-1 to TRBJ1-2, with a possible D match to TRBD1 (6 bases). The V end was cut by 4 bases, the J end by 6 bases, with 10 bases between. This CDR3 contains 12 residues. Germline loops: CDR1 SGHRS, CDR2 YFSETQ. The CDR3 loop is CASSVRGDGYTF. The CDR3 coding sequence is TGCGCCAGCAGCGTCAGGGGTGATGGCTACACCTTC. Using reference TRBV5-1 and TRBJ1-2 for the parts outside the CDR3, the full variable domain is KAGVTQTPRYLIKTRGQQVTLSCSPISGHRSVSWYQQTPGQGLQFLFEYFSETQRNKGNFPGRFSGRQFSNSRSEMNVSTLELGDSALYLCASSVRGDGYTFGSGTRLTVV.

At least ten counts were recorded for this clonotype. The J gene is TRBJ2-7, the V gene TRBV7-9; no reliable D call. There are 14 residues in the CDR3. Between the trimmed V and J ends, which lost 3 bases and 2 bases, there was a span of 11 bases. Germline CDR1 is SEHNR and CDR2 is FQNEAQ (reference sequence). The CDR3 sequence is CASSFVGDPYEQYF. The CDR3 region has the DNA TGTGCCAGCAGCTTTGTTGGCGATCCCTACGAGCAGTACTTC. The full variable domain, with the rest looked up from reference TRBV7-9 and TRBJ2-7, is DTGVSQNPRHKITKRGQNVTFRCDPISEHNRLYWYRQTLGQGPEFLTYFQNEAQLEKSRLLSDRFSAERPKGSFSTLEIQRTEQGDSAMYLCASSFVGDPYEQYFGPGTRLTVT.

In its sample, this clonotype was seen a few times. The chain links TRBV11-1 to TRBJ2-3; D is ambiguous. CDR1 SGHAT and CDR2 FQDESV come from the germline V gene (reference sequence). Trimming removed 3 bases from V and 6 bases from J, with 7 bases in between. The CDR3 extends over 12 amino acids. The CDR3 loop is CASSFTSDTQYF. The CDR3 coding sequence is TGTGCCAGCAGCTTTACGTCGGATACGCAGTATTTT.

This clonotype was detected a few times. This rearrangement joins TRBV5-1 to TRBJ2-3, with TRBD1 matching over 9 bases. Trimming cost V 4 bases and J 2 bases; bases outside gene matches: 8. CDR3 length equals 16 residues. The germline V gene has CDR1 SGHRS and CDR2 YFSETQ. CDR3 coding DNA: TGCGCCAGCAGCGAAGGCCGGGACAGGGCCACAGATACGCAGTATTTT. This gives the protein CASSEGRDRATDTQYF. Together with reference TRBV5-1 and TRBJ2-3, the CDR3 gives the full variable domain: KAGVTQTPRYLIKTRGQQVTLSCSPISGHRSVSWYQQTPGQGLQFLFEYFSETQRNKGNFPGRFSGRQFSNSRSEMNVSTLELGDSALYLCASSEGRDRATDTQYFGPGTRLTVL.

V is TRBV20-1 and J is TRBJ2-1; D possibly corresponds to TRBD1 (5 bases). The V gene's germline CDR1 is DFQATT and CDR2 SNEGSKA (reference sequence). The CDR3 is 17 amino acids. Trimming left V 0 bases short and J 6 bases short, with 21 bases between. CDR3: CSARDTVGHLLPNEQFF. The CDR3, as DNA: TGCAGTGCTAGAGATACCGTAGGACACCTACTACCCAATGAGCAGTTCTTC.

This chain joins TRBV9 and TRBJ2-1; 11 nucleotides match TRBD1. The CDR3 is made up of 14 amino acids. Germline CDR1 reads SGDLS; CDR2 reads YYNGEE. V trimming: 6 bases; J trimming: 6 bases; junction bases outside the gene matches: 5. The CDR3 reads CASNPGQGGNEQFF. The CDR3 DNA reads as TGTGCCAGCAACCCGGGACAGGGGGGCAATGAGCAGTTCTTC.

J is TRBJ2-1 and V is TRBV6-5; TRBD2 agrees at 10 bases. V was clipped by 6 bases and J by 0 bases; unmatched bases: 5. The germline V gene encodes CDR1 MNHEY and CDR2 SVGAGI. The CDR3 has 16 residues. CDR3 loop: CASSLRTSGSYNEQFF. The CDR3 DNA reads as TGTGCCAGCAGCCTCCGGACTAGCGGCTCCTACAATGAGCAGTTCTTC.

This clonotype was seen ten or more times. The chain links TRBV12-3 or TRBV12-4 to TRBJ2-1; D call uncertain. This CDR3 has 13 amino acids. Trimming took off 6 bases at V and 6 bases at J, with 12 bases between the two ends. CDR3 in amino acids: CASSPGPGNEQFF. The CDR3 DNA reads TGTGCCAGCAGCCCCGGGCCTGGCAATGAGCAGTTCTTC.

Many counts were recorded for this clonotype. The chain is built from TRBV12-3 or TRBV12-4 and TRBJ1-3; D gene uncertain. V was cut by 8 bases and J by 6 bases, with 17 bases left in between. The CDR3 contains 14 residues. The CDR3 region is CASSETWTENTIYF. CDR3 nucleotide sequence: TGTGCCAGCTCGGAGACCTGGACGGAAAACACCATATATTTT.

This clonotype was detected a few times. This chain uses TRBV29-1 with TRBJ2-7; 7 bases agree with TRBD1. The V and J ends lost 4 bases and 3 bases, in that order; junction bases with no gene match: 3. CDR1 SQVTM and CDR2 ANQGSEA come from the germline V gene. The CDR3 is made up of 12 amino acids. CDR3 amino acids: CSVARGNYEQYF. CDR3 in DNA: TGCAGCGTTGCCAGGGGGAACTACGAGCAGTACTTC.

This clonotype showed up just a few times. The rearrangement joins TRBV12-3 or TRBV12-4 to TRBJ1-1; 8 bases fit TRBD1. J gave up 3 bases and V 4 bases, and 4 bases lay outside the gene matches. This CDR3 is 14 amino acids long. The CDR3 nucleotides are TGTGCCAGCAGTTCAGGGGGCAGGTACACTGAAGCTTTCTTT. As protein: CASSSGGRYTEAFF.

The J gene is TRBJ1-4, the V gene TRBV20-1, with 10 bases that match TRBD1. The CDR3 has 14 amino acids. Per the germline V gene, CDR1 is DFQATT and CDR2 is SNEGSKA (reference sequence). V lost 5 bases, J lost 6 bases, and 6 bases stayed unmatched. CDR3 region: CSALTGTGDEKLFF. The CDR3 DNA reads TGCAGTGCTTTAACCGGGACAGGGGATGAAAAACTGTTTTTT.

There are many counts of this clonotype. The gene calls are TRBV5-1 and TRBJ2-7; 9 positions agree with TRBD2. The J segment lost 2 bases and the V segment lost 9 bases, leaving 12 bases of the junction unmatched. CDR3 length: 15 amino acids. The V gene's germline CDR1 is SGHRS and CDR2 YFSETQ. CDR3 in amino acids: CATRRSSGGTYEQYF. CDR3 nucleotides: TGCGCCACCCGGAGGAGCAGCGGGGGGACCTACGAGCAGTACTTC.

The table lists this clonotype with many counts. The chain carries TRBV12-3 or TRBV12-4 and TRBJ1-1; weak D call: TRBD1 (5 bases). V was shortened by 7 bases and J by 1 base, with 10 bases between the two germline ends. The CDR3 runs to 13 residues. In DNA, the CDR3 is TGTGCCAGCACCATCCAGGGGAACACTGAAGCTTTCTTT. It codes for CASTIQGNTEAFF.

This clonotype was seen only a few times. V gene TRBV4-1 combines with J gene TRBJ1-1; unclear D gene. Germline V CDR1 and CDR2: MGHRA, YSYEKL. The length of the CDR3 is 15 residues. V lost 4 bases and J lost 8, with 20 bases in between. CDR3 sequence reads: CASSRLPGLPAEAFF. CDR3 coding DNA: TGCGCCAGCAGCCGGCTGCCTGGACTCCCGGCCGAAGCTTTCTTT.

J is TRBJ2-3 and V is TRBV7-6; 7 bases line up with TRBD1. Germline values: CDR1 SGHVS, CDR2 FNYEAQ. V lost 1 base to trimming and J lost 8 bases; unmatched junction nucleotides: 15. This CDR3 comprises 17 residues. The CDR3 sequence is CASSLEPSGQAWGTQYF. DNA for the CDR3: TGTGCCAGCAGCTTAGAGCCATCCGGACAGGCCTGGGGTACGCAGTATTTT.

This chain links TRBV7-9 with TRBJ1-4; D may be TRBD1 (5 bases). Germline assignment: CDR1 SEHNR and CDR2 FQNEAQ (reference sequence). CDR3 length: 14 amino acids. Deletions cut 5 bases from V and 5 bases from J, with 12 bases between. CDR3 residues: CASSESWGNEKLFF. Written as DNA, the CDR3 is TGTGCCAGCAGCGAAAGTTGGGGGAATGAAAAACTGTTTTTT. Full variable domain (missing parts from reference TRBV7-9 and TRBJ1-4): DTGVSQNPRHKITKRGQNVTFRCDPISEHNRLYWYRQTLGQGPEFLTYFQNEAQLEKSRLLSDRFSAERPKGSFSTLEIQRTEQGDSAMYLCASSESWGNEKLFFGSGTQLSVL.